These 11 T cell receptor beta chains originate from one sample sequenced in a study of cytomegalovirus exposure and HLA in healthy donors. Both 60 Vbeta primers and 13 Jbeta primers went into the PCR. Clones were sequenced by immunoSEQ multiplex PCR, and TCRdb holds only the in-frame ones, with some missing. The data contain nearly 300,000 clones, roughly 85% of them singletons. Sequencing used PBMCs. The receptors were gathered from a middle-aged man in good health and CMV-seropositive.

The chain joins TRBV7-9 to TRBJ1-1; weak D call: TRBD1 (5 bases). Germline lookup yields CDR1 SEHNR and CDR2 FQNEAQ (reference sequence). The CDR3 has 14 residues. The V end lost 1 base, the J end lost 5 bases, and 11 bases lay between the germline ends. This chain's CDR3 is CASSLEGRDTEAFF. CDR3 sequence (DNA): TGTGCCAGCAGCTTAGAAGGCAGGGATACTGAAGCTTTCTTT.

The chain uses TRBV13 and TRBJ2-2, with TRBD1 matching 7 bases. There are 17 residues in the CDR3. After removal of 5 bases from V and 0 bases from J, the junction contained 9 bases not matched to a gene. Germline V CDR1 and CDR2: PRHDT, FYEKMQ (reference sequence). DNA for the CDR3: TGTGCCAGCAGCCCAAGGACAGGTGATACGAACACCGGGGAGCTGTTTTTT. Its translation: CASSPRTGDTNTGELFF. Complete variable domain (other parts from reference TRBV13 and TRBJ2-2): AAGVIQSPRHLIKEKRETATLKCYPIPRHDTVYWYQQGPGQDPQFLISFYEKMQSDKGSIPDRFSAQQFSDYHSELNMSSLELGDSALYFCASSPRTGDTNTGELFFGEGSRLTVL.

The J gene is TRBJ2-1, the V gene TRBV2; TRBD2 matches at 14 bases. V lost 8 bases, J lost 4 bases, and 4 bases stayed unmatched. From germline, CDR1 is SNHLY and CDR2 FYNNEI. The CDR3 totals 15 residues. The CDR3 sequence: CASGGLAGVYNEQFF. In DNA, the CDR3 is TGTGCCAGCGGGGGACTAGCGGGAGTTTACAATGAGCAGTTCTTC.

The CDR3 DNA reads as TGTGCCAGCACCCCTCCCGGGAAAATCTACAATGAGCAGTTCTTC. Translating it yields CASTPPGKIYNEQFF. The J gene is TRBJ2-1, the V gene TRBV7-9, with a weak D call TRBD2 (5 bases). The CDR3 runs 15 residues. Germline-derived CDR1 and CDR2 are SEHNR and FQNEAQ (reference sequence). The ends were cut back, 7 bases at V and 3 bases at J, with 16 bases in the middle.

This clone came up a few times. V usage is TRBV28 and J usage is TRBJ1-1; D is possibly TRBD1 (6 bases). Per the germline V gene, CDR1 is MDHEN and CDR2 is SYDVKM. The CDR3 loop spans 14 amino acids. The V end lost 3 bases, the J end lost 1 base, and 9 bases lay between the germline ends. DNA of the CDR3: TGTGCCAGCAGTTTCTCACAGGGGAACACTGAAGCTTTCTTT. This codes for CASSFSQGNTEAFF. The whole variable domain, filled in from reference TRBV28 and TRBJ1-1, reads DVKVTQSSRYLVKRTGEKVFLECVQDMDHENMFWYRQDPGLGLRLIYFSYDVKMKEKGDIPEGYSVSREKKERFSLILESASTNQTSMYLCASSFSQGNTEAFFGQGTRLTVV.

In its sample, this clone was seen a few times. The chain links TRBV28 to TRBJ1-5; 7 positions match TRBD1. The germline gives CDR1 MDHEN, CDR2 SYDVKM. V was pared by 4 bases and J by 6 bases, with 9 bases of the junction left unmatched. This CDR3 is 15 amino acids long. In DNA form, the CDR3 reads TGTGCCAGCAGTTCTACAGGGGTGGGTGGTCAGCCCCAGCATTTT. Residues: CASSSTGVGGQPQHF.

V gene TRBV4-3 combines with J gene TRBJ2-5, with D possibly TRBD1 on 5 matching bases. This CDR3 has 15 residues. The V gene's germline CDR1 is LGHNA and CDR2 YSLEER. The V gene lost 2 bases and the J gene lost 1 base, with 11 bases spanning the gap. CDR3 DNA sequence: TGCGCCAGCAGCCAATATCAGGGTAGCCAAGAGACCCAGTACTTC. Translation gives CASSQYQGSQETQYF.

The V and J genes are TRBV10-3 and TRBJ1-1; 7 bases map to TRBD1. Germline-derived CDR1 and CDR2 are ENHRY and SYGVKD. CDR3 length equals 14 residues. V lost 6 bases, J lost 4 bases, and 8 bases stayed unmatched. DNA for the CDR3: TGTGCCATCAGGGAGAGGGGGCAAGGCACTGAAGCTTTCTTT. It codes for CAIRERGQGTEAFF.

This sequence joins TRBV7-2 and TRBJ2-7, with 8 bases that match TRBD2. V lost 5 bases and J lost 6; bases outside the gene matches: 15. Germline V lookup: CDR1 SGHTA, CDR2 FQGNSA. CDR3 length: 16 residues. The CDR3 sequence: CASSMGRGAGVREQYF. Written as DNA, the CDR3 is TGTGCCAGCAGCATGGGGCGGGGAGCGGGAGTCCGCGAGCAGTACTTC.

V usage is TRBV5-4 and J usage is TRBJ2-6, with D maybe TRBD1 (5 bases). V shed 0 bases and J shed 0 bases, with 7 bases lying between them. Germline values: CDR1 SGHNT, CDR2 YYREEE (reference sequence). The CDR3 is made up of 16 amino acids. This CDR3 reads CASSLADSSGANVLTF. CDR3 in DNA: TGTGCCAGCAGCTTGGCCGACAGCTCTGGGGCCAACGTCCTGACTTTC.

The chain carries TRBV18 and TRBJ2-4; D is uncertain. Germline loops: CDR1 KGHSH, CDR2 LQKENI. V was shortened by 4 bases and J by 4 bases, with 11 bases between the two germline ends. CDR3 length: 14 amino acids. CDR3 sequence reads: CASSLGAQKNIQYF. In DNA, the CDR3 is TGTGCCAGCTCACTTGGCGCACAGAAAAACATTCAGTACTTC.